This T cell receptor (beta chain) was sequenced in a study of blood T cell repertoires in COVID-19. The data were produced by immunoSEQ multiplex PCR, yet TCRdb's version contains in-frame clones alone and is incomplete. The sample consists of around 140,000 clones, approximately 90% of them appearing once. The TCR was taken from a human donor in a cohort sampled during active COVID-19. Sequencing was done on a sample of peripheral blood.

The CDR3 loop is CASSLGTGGTDTQYF. For the CDR3, the DNA is TGTGCCAGCAGCTTGGGGACAGGGGGCACAGATACGCAGTATTTT. The chain recombines TRBV5-6 with TRBJ2-3; TRBD1 matches at 9 bases. Trimming at V came to 0 bases and at J to 1 base, leaving 0 bases not matched to a gene. The CDR3 is 15 residues long. CDR1 is SGHDT, CDR2 YYEEEE, per germline.